What follows are 8 T cell receptor beta chains derived from one specimen sequenced in a study of cytomegalovirus exposure and HLA in healthy donors. Primers: 60 Vbeta forward and 13 Jbeta reverse. Data came from immunoSEQ multiplex PCR; TCRdb stores just in-frame clones and leaves some out. The data hold roughly 220,000 clones, with roughly 80% observed a single time. Sequenced material: PBMCs. These receptor sequences come from a man in his thirties or forties in good health and CMV-seronegative.

This clone was detected only once. The V call is TRBV6-5, the J call TRBJ2-5; TRBD1 matches 7 bases. The ends lost 0 bases at V and 2 bases at J; junction bases unmatched: 3. From germline, CDR1 is MNHEY and CDR2 SVGAGI. The CDR3 has 15 residues. CDR3 loop: CASSYSTGYQETQYF. CDR3 nucleotides: TGTGCCAGCAGTTACTCGACAGGGTATCAAGAGACCCAGTACTTC.

About this clone: Other DNA sequences within the sample encode an identical CDR3. The chain joins TRBV7-2 to TRBJ2-3, with 7 bases matching TRBD2. The CDR3 is 13 residues long. Per germline, CDR1 SGHTA and CDR2 FQGNSA. V was pared by 3 bases and J by 4 bases, with 1 base of the junction left unmatched. CDR3 amino acids: CASSLGGADTQYF. The DNA for the CDR3 is TGTGCCAGCAGCTTGGGGGGGGCAGATACGCAGTATTTT.

V and J are TRBV5-1 and TRBJ2-1; weak D call: TRBD1 (5 bases). The CDR3 totals 19 residues. Trimming removed 0 bases from V and 4 bases from J, with 23 bases in between. Germline assignment: CDR1 SGHRS and CDR2 YFSETQ. The CDR3 DNA follows: TGCGCCAGCAGCTTGGAGTACTTAGGGGCTAAAAAGGGTTACAATGAGCAGTTCTTC. Its translation: CASSLEYLGAKKGYNEQFF.

The V gene is TRBV19, the J gene TRBJ1-2; D not resolved. The V gene's germline CDR1 is LNHDA and CDR2 SQIVND (reference sequence). This CDR3 comprises 14 residues. The germline V and J ends were trimmed by 1 base and 4 bases, with 10 bases remaining between them. The CDR3 region is CASSIAVGSYGYTF. CDR3 nucleotide sequence: TGTGCCAGTAGTATAGCCGTTGGCAGCTATGGCTACACCTTC.

The rearrangement uses TRBV2 and TRBJ2-1, with unresolved D. This CDR3 comprises 14 residues. Trimming stripped 1 base from V and 3 bases from J, with 7 bases between. Germline-derived CDR1 and CDR2 are SNHLY and FYNNEI. CDR3 nucleotide sequence: TGTGCCAGCAGTGAAGGGAACAGCTACAATGAGCAGTTCTTC. It translates to CASSEGNSYNEQFF.

This clone has just a few counts. The chain uses TRBV28 and TRBJ2-7; a possible D gene is TRBD2 (7 bases). V was clipped by 8 bases and J by 2 bases, with 19 bases between them. CDR1 is MDHEN and CDR2 is SYDVKM in the germline V gene. The CDR3 is made up of 15 amino acids. The CDR3 DNA follows: TGTGCCAGCTTACGAGTACGGGGGGACACCTACGAGCAGTACTTC. This translates into CASLRVRGDTYEQYF.

The J gene is TRBJ1-2, the V gene TRBV7-9; D is unclear. Germline CDR1 and CDR2: SEHNR and FQNEAQ (reference sequence). Deletions cut 6 bases from V and 2 bases from J, with 16 bases between. The CDR3 spans 15 residues. The CDR3 DNA sequence: TGTGCCAGCAGTCCCAGGTCGCTATCAAACTATGGCTACACCTTC. Translating it yields CASSPRSLSNYGYTF.

The chain has TRBV7-9 and TRBJ2-1, with D possibly matching TRBD2 (5 bases). CDR1 is SEHNR and CDR2 is FQNEAQ in the germline V gene (reference sequence). The CDR3 covers 17 residues. The V gene lost 1 base and the J gene lost 6 bases, with 19 bases spanning the gap. CDR3 sequence (DNA): TGTGCCAGCAGCTTAGTTGTCCGGGGAAGGGATCCCAATGAGCAGTTCTTC. Its translation: CASSLVVRGRDPNEQFF.